This T cell receptor (beta chain) came from a study of blood T cell repertoires in COVID-19. In the study overall: The United States, Italy and Spain supplied acute and convalescent COVID-19 samples. T cells, B-cell-depleted T cells, or PBMCs supplied cDNA or gDNA.

Those enrolled, adults aged about 18 to 95 years, came from about two dozen US areas. Which cohort a participant joined came from the clinical history participants gave. CDR3 length equals 15 residues. V lost 4 bases and J lost 6; bases outside the gene matches: 5. Germline V gives CDR1 SGHTA, CDR2 FQGNSA. Clones were read by immunoSEQ multiplex PCR, and TCRdb kept only the in-frame ones, dropping some. The table lists about 340,000 clones, approximately 92% of them singletons. This receptor was taken from a young woman who had recovered from COVID-19. V gene TRBV7-2 combines with J gene TRBJ2-2, with 10 bases identical to TRBD1. Material for sequencing was PBMCs or T cells enriched from blood (not recorded which). CDR3 protein: CASSSGQGSSGELFF. The CDR3 nucleotides are TGTGCCAGCAGCTCGGGACAGGGGAGTTCCGGGGAGCTGTTTTTT.